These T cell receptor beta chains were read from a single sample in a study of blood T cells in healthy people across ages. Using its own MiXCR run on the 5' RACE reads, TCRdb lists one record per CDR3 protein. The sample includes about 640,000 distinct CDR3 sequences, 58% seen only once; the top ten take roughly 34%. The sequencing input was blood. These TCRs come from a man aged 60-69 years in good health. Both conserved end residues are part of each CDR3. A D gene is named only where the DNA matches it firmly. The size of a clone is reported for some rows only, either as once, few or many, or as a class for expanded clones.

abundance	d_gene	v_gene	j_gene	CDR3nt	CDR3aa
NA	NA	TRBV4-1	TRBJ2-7	TGCGCCAGCAGCCAAGGGGGATATTCTCCGCAGTACTTC	CASSQGGYSPQYF
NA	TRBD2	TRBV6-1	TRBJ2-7	TGTGCCAGCAGGGTTAGCGGGGGATCCTACGAGCAGTACTTC	CASRVSGGSYEQYF
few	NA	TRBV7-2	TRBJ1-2	TGTGCCAGCAGCTTAGTGTCCGACTATGGCTACACCTTC	CASSLVSDYGYTF
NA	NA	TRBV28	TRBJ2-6	TGTGCCAGCAGAATGAGGTCTGGGGCCAACGTCCTGACTTTC	CASRMRSGANVLTF
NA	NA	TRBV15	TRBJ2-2	TGTGCCACCAGCAGAGACCGACAGTCCACCGGGGAGCTGTTTTTT	CATSRDRQSTGELFF
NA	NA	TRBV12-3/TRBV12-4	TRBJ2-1	TGTGCCAGCAGCCGAACCCGGGCAGGGGGGAATGAGCAGTTCTTC	CASSRTRAGGNEQFF
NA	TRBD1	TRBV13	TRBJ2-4	TGTGCCAGCAGCGGACAGGGTAGGAACATTCAGTACTTC	CASSGQGRNIQYF
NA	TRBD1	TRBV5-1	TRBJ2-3	TGCGCCAGCAGGGGGACAGCGTATACAGATACGCGGTATTTT	CASRGTAYTDTRYF
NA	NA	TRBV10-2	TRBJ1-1	TGCGCTGTCAATCGGGCCGAGAGCACTGAAGCTTTCTTT	CAVNRAESTEAFF
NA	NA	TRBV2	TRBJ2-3	TGTGCCAGCAGTGAAGCGCTTAGGCTTGCAGATACGCAGTATTTT	CASSEALRLADTQYF
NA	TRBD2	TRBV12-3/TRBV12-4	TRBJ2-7	TGTGCCAGCAGTTTAAGATTCGTTGCTAGCGGGGGCGATCGCTCCTACGAGCAGTACTTC	CASSLRFVASGGDRSYEQYF
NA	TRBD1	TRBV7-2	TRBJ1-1	TGTGCCAGCAGCCGCCCTCCGGGACAGGGCGACCGTGAAGCTTTCTTT	CASSRPPGQGDREAFF
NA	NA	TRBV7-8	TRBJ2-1	TGTGCCAGCAGCGGTCAGGACGGCCTCTTATACAATGAGCAGTTCTTC	CASSGQDGLLYNEQFF
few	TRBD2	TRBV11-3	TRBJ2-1	TGTGCCAGCAGCCCCGGACTAGCGGGGGGGCCCTACAATGAGCAGTTCTTC	CASSPGLAGGPYNEQFF
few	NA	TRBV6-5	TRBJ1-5	TGTGCCAGCAGTCTGCGGGTCAATCAGCCCCAGCATTTT	CASSLRVNQPQHF
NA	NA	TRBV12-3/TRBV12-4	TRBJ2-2	TGTGCCAGCACCCCCCCGGCCGGGGAGCTGTTTTTT	CASTPPAGELFF
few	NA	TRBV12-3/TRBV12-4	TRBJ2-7	TGTGCCAGCAGTCGGGGGGCCTCCTACGAGCAGTACTTC	CASSRGASYEQYF
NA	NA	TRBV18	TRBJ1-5	TGTGCCAGCTCAGGAGACAGGTTTCAAGCGCCCCAGCATTTT	CASSGDRFQAPQHF
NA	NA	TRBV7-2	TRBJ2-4	TGTGCCAGCAGCGTATCTTGGGAAGGGAACATTCAGTACTTC	CASSVSWEGNIQYF
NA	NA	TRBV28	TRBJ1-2	TGTGCCAGCAGTTTATATCGGGGGCGAAATGGTGGCTACACCTTC	CASSLYRGRNGGYTF
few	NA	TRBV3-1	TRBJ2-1	TGTGCCAGCAGCCAAGTTTACAGCTACAATGAGCAGTTCTTC	CASSQVYSYNEQFF
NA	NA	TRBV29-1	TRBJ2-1	TGCAGCGTTGAAGGGGATCAGGGGAGCTCCTACAATGAGCAGTTCTTC	CSVEGDQGSSYNEQFF
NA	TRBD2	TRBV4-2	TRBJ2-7	TGTGCCAGCGGCCAAGAGGCTAGCGGGGGCCTCTACGAGCAGTACTTC	CASGQEASGGLYEQYF
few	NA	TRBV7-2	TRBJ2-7	TGTGCCAGCAGCTTAGGTGGTTCTCCCTACGAGCAGTACTTC	CASSLGGSPYEQYF
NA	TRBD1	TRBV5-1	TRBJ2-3	TGCGCCAGCAGCTCCCAGGGGGACACAGATACGCAGTATTTT	CASSSQGDTDTQYF
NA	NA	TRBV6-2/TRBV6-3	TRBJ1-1	TGTGCCAGCAGTTACCAGAGGGGGAACACTGAAGCTTTCTTT	CASSYQRGNTEAFF
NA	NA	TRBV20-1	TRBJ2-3	TGCAGTGCCGGACTTCTGGGATTGGGGACGCAGTATTTT	CSAGLLGLGTQYF
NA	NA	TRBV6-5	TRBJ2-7	TGTGCCAGCAGTTACTGGGGCAGTTCCTACGAGCAGTACTTC	CASSYWGSSYEQYF
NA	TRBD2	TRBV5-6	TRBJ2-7	TGTGCCAGCAGCTTGGGAGGACTAGCGCATTACGAGCAGTACTTC	CASSLGGLAHYEQYF
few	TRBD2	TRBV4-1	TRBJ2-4	TGCGCCAGCCAAGCCAGCGGGGTAAACATTCAGTACTTC	CASQASGVNIQYF
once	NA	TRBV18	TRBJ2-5	TGTGCCAGCTCACGCGCCCCGACAGTTCAAGAGACCCAGTACTTC	CASSRAPTVQETQYF
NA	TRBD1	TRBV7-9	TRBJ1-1	TGTGCCAGCAGCCGCGGACAGGGGGCAAATGCTGAAGCTTTCTTT	CASSRGQGANAEAFF
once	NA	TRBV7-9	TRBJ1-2	TGTGCCAGCAGCACTAGAGAGGGGATCGGTGGCTACACCTTC	CASSTREGIGGYTF
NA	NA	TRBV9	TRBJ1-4	TGTGCCAGCAGCGTAGAGGGGCAGACTAATGAAAAACTGTTTTTT	CASSVEGQTNEKLFF
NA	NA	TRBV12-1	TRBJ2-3	TGTGCCAGCAGCTACACGGGACTAGCGGGGGTCACAGATACGCAGTATTTT	CASSYTGLAGVTDTQYF
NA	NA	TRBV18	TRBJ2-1	TGTGCCAGCTCACCCATGCAGGGTTCGTCAAATGAGCAGTTCTTC	CASSPMQGSSNEQFF
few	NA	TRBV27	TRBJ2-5	TGTGCCAGCAGGATGGACGAGGGGCAAGAGACCCAGTACTTC	CASRMDEGQETQYF
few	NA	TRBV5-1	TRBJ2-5	TGCGCCAGCAGCTTAAAACAGGGTGGGGAGACCCAGTACTTC	CASSLKQGGETQYF
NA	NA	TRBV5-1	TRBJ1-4	TGCGCCAGCACCCCTGAAGTGGGGGAAAAACTGTTTTTT	CASTPEVGEKLFF
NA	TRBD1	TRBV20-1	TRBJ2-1	TGCAGTGCCTCAGGGGGCGGTGAGCAGTTCTTC	CSASGGGEQFF
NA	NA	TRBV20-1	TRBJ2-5	TGCAGTGCTAGAGTAGGAGGGATTGAGACCCAGTACTTC	CSARVGGIETQYF
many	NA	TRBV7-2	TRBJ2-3	TGTGCCAGCAGCTTAGGGAGAGATACGCAGTATTTT	CASSLGRDTQYF
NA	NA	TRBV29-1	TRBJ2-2	TGCAGCGTTGAGCGGGTGATGCTACCCGGGGAGCTGTTTTTT	CSVERVMLPGELFF
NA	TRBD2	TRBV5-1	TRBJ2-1	TGCGCCAGCAGCGCGGCAGGGACTAGCGGCTACAATGAGCAGTTCTTC	CASSAAGTSGYNEQFF
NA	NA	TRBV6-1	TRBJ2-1	TGTGCCAGCAGTCAGACACCTTCCTACGAGCAGTTCTTC	CASSQTPSYEQFF
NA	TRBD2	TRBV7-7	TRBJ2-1	TGTGCCAGCAGCTTGACTAGCGGGGGACACTACAATGAGCAGTTCTTC	CASSLTSGGHYNEQFF
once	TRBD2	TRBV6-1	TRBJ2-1	TGTGCCAGCAGTGAACGACTAGCGGGGTACAATGAGCAGTTCTTC	CASSERLAGYNEQFF
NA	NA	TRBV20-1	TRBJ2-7	TGCAGTGCGCCTTTGACCTACGAGCAGTACTTC	CSAPLTYEQYF
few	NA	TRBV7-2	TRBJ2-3	TGTGCCAGCGAGGTTTACACAGATACGCAGTATTTT	CASEVYTDTQYF
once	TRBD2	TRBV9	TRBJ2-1	TGTGCCAGCAGCGTAGGGGGGTCTAGCGGGGGGGACAATGAGCAGTTCTTC	CASSVGGSSGGDNEQFF
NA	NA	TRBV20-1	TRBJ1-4	TGCAGTGCTAGCGCGGGTGGGGGAAATGAAAAACTGTTTTTT	CSASAGGGNEKLFF
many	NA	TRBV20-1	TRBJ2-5	TGCAGTGCCGGGGGGACAGCAGAGACCCAGTACTTC	CSAGGTAETQYF
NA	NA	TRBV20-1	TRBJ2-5	TGCAGTGCTAGAGGTCAGATCCTCGAGACCCAGTACTTC	CSARGQILETQYF
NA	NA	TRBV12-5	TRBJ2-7	TGTGCTAGTGGTTTGCCTAACTCCTACGAGCAGTACTTC	CASGLPNSYEQYF
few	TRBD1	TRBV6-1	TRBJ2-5	TGTGCCAGCAGCAAGATTAACAGGGGGCAACAAGAGACCCAGTACTTC	CASSKINRGQQETQYF
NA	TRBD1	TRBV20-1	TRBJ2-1	TGCAGTGCTAGAGCAACCAGGGGGCTGAATGAGCAGTTCTTC	CSARATRGLNEQFF
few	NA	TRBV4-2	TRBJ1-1	TGTGCCAGCAGCCAAGATCCAGGCGGCAGGGAAGCTTTCTTT	CASSQDPGGREAFF
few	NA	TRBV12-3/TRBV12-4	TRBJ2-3	TGTGCCAGCAGCCCAAGGGGTCCAACAGGGGATACGCAGTATTTT	CASSPRGPTGDTQYF
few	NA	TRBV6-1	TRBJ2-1	TGTGCCAGCAGTGAATGGGGTGGCAATGAGCAGTTCTTC	CASSEWGGNEQFF